The rows below give T cell receptor beta chains drawn from one sample of a study of low-dose radiotherapy and immunotherapy resistance in tumors. TCRdb called the reads again in MiXCR, with one record for every CDR3 protein. The repertoire consists of about 82,000 distinct CDR3 sequences, with about 19% occurring once and the leading ten covering less than 6%. The sequencing used PBMCs, collected before treatment. Receptors were obtained from a male donor with prostate cancer. CDR3s include the opening cysteine and the closing phenylalanine or tryptophan. Each record gives: clone size, J gene, V gene, D gene, CDR3 DNA, CDR3 protein. A D gene is named only where the DNA matches it firmly. The size field is filled for only some rows; it gives once, few, many or a size class.

many,TRBJ1-2,TRBV20-1,TRBD1,TGCAGTGCCGCGGGGACAGGCTATGGCTACACCTTC,CSAAGTGYGYTF
.,TRBJ1-2,TRBV30,.,TGTGCCTGGAGTGTGATCAGGGACTATGGCTACACCTTC,CAWSVIRDYGYTF
many,TRBJ1-2,TRBV13,.,TGTGCCAGCAGCTCGGGACCCCCGAGGAACTATGGCTACACCTTC,CASSSGPPRNYGYTF
once,TRBJ2-7,TRBV5-8,TRBD1,TGTGCCAGCAGTGACCGGGACAGGCCGCCCTACGAGCAGTACTTC,CASSDRDRPPYEQYF
many,TRBJ2-1,TRBV29-1,TRBD1,TGCAGCGCTCGGACAGGGAGAAACAATGAGCAGTTCTTC,CSARTGRNNEQFF
many,TRBJ1-5,TRBV2,TRBD1,TGTGCCGCCCAGGACAGGGAGGCTCAGCCCCAGCATTTT,CAAQDREAQPQHF
many,TRBJ2-3,TRBV4-2,TRBD2,TGTGCCAGCAGCCACAGGACTAGCGGGGGGGCCACAGATACGCAGTATTTT,CASSHRTSGGATDTQYF
.,TRBJ2-2,TRBV20-1,.,TGCAGTGCTAGGGTGCTATCGAACACCGGGGAGCTGTTTTTT,CSARVLSNTGELFF
many,TRBJ2-5,TRBV6-1,.,TGTGCCAGCACGGCGAACCAAAAGACCCAGTACTTC,CASTANQKTQYF
many,TRBJ2-7,TRBV28,TRBD2,TGTGCCAGCACTGGGGGGGGAAACTACGAGCAGTACTTC,CASTGGGNYEQYF
many,TRBJ2-7,TRBV18,.,TGTGCCAGCTCACCAGGTCCCGACGAGCAGTACTTC,CASSPGPDEQYF
many,TRBJ2-1,TRBV19,TRBD2,TGTGCCAGTAGTATAGATAACCCGGGACTAGCGTTTGTGGATGAGCAGTTCTTC,CASSIDNPGLAFVDEQFF
many,TRBJ2-7,TRBV7-9,.,TGTGCCAGCAGCTTCGGGACGGTGAGTTACGAGCAGTACTTC,CASSFGTVSYEQYF
many,TRBJ1-5,TRBV5-4,TRBD1,TGTGCCAGCAGCCCCGACAGGGGTGGGCAGCCCCAGCATTTT,CASSPDRGGQPQHF
many,TRBJ2-5,TRBV4-1,.,TGCGCCAGCAGCCAAGATCCCCGGGAGTCAGAGACCCAGTACTTC,CASSQDPRESETQYF
many,TRBJ1-1,TRBV3-1,.,TGTGCCAGCAGCCAATCTCGTCTAGGGAACACTGAAGCTTTCTTT,CASSQSRLGNTEAFF
many,TRBJ2-1,TRBV7-2,.,TGTGCCAGCAGCTTAAGGAGTTCGAGTGGGGGGTACAATGAGCAGTTCTTC,CASSLRSSSGGYNEQFF
many,TRBJ2-4,TRBV9,TRBD1,TGTGCCAGCAGCGTAGAAGGGGGCGCATTTAACATTCAGTACTTC,CASSVEGGAFNIQYF
many,TRBJ1-1,TRBV19,.,TGTGCCAGCATAACGTGGGGGGCGAGCACTGAAGCTTTCTTT,CASITWGASTEAFF
many,TRBJ2-3,TRBV29-1,.,TGCAGCGTCCCTCCCGCGGGGAATACGCAGTATTTT,CSVPPAGNTQYF
many,TRBJ1-2,TRBV11-2,.,TGTGCCAGCAGCTTATCTGGGCTGGTTGGCTACACCTTC,CASSLSGLVGYTF
many,TRBJ1-5,TRBV11-2,.,TGTGCCAGCAGCTTAGTTGGAGATCAGCCCCAGCATTTT,CASSLVGDQPQHF
many,TRBJ2-5,TRBV7-2,.,TGTGCCAGCTCGGGTGGGGGGGGGGCGCCTCAAGAGACCCAGTACTTC,CASSGGGGAPQETQYF
many,TRBJ1-6,TRBV14,.,TGTGCCAGCAGCCCCCCCGGCCCAGGATCGAATTCACCCCTCCACTTT,CASSPPGPGSNSPLHF
many,TRBJ2-1,TRBV7-7,.,TGTGCTAGCAGCTTAGGGGAGGTTACCTACAATGAGCAGTTCTTC,CASSLGEVTYNEQFF
few,TRBJ2-2,TRBV5-4,TRBD2,TGTGCCAGCAGCACATTAGCGGGGGCGAACACCGGGGAGCTGTTTTTT,CASSTLAGANTGELFF
once,TRBJ2-2,TRBV6-5,TRBD1,TGTGCCAGCAGGGGGACAGGGGGAGCCGGGGAGCTGTTTTTT,CASRGTGGAGELFF
many,TRBJ2-5,TRBV5-1,.,TGCGCCAGCAGCTTGGCCTTGGAAGAGACCCAGTACTTC,CASSLALEETQYF